The sequence of this T cell receptor beta chain was determined in a study of response to subunit inactivated influenza vaccine. Study-level points and caveats: T cells newly recruited by each seasonal influenza vaccination are few, the authors suggested.

Per the germline V gene, CDR1 is SQVTM and CDR2 is ANQGSEA. Between the trimmed V and J ends, which lost 2 bases and 4 bases, there was a span of 9 bases. The CDR3 has 12 amino acids. This clonotype was observed at least ten times. Its antigen is not identified. Each CDR3 protein is one row after TCRdb ran MiXCR on the RT-PCR reads. The data show almost 600,000 distinct CDR3 sequences, around 15% seen once. Sequenced here: PBMCs from blood, sampled 11 to 12 days after vaccination. The source of this sequence is a man aged 50-59 years who received an inactivated influenza vaccine. V is TRBV29-1 and J is TRBJ2-7; D is unclear. CDR3 in amino acids: CSVESTGYEQYF. DNA for the CDR3: TGCAGCGTTGAATCTACGGGTTACGAGCAGTACTTC.